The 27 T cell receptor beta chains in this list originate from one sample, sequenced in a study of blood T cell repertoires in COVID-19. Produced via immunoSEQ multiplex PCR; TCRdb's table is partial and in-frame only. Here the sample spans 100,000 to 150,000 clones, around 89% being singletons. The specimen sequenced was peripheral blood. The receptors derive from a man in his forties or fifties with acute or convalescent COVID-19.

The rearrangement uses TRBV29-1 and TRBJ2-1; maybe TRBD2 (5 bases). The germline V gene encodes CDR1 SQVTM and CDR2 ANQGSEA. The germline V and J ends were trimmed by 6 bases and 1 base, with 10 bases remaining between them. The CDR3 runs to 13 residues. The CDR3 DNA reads TGCAGCGTGGGCCCGGGATCCTACAATGAGCAGTTCTTC. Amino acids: CSVGPGSYNEQFF.

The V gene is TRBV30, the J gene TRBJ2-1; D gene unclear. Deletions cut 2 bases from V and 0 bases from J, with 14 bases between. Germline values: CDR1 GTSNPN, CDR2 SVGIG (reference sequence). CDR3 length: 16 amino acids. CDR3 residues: CAWSYGAQSSYNEQFF. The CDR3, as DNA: TGTGCCTGGAGTTATGGAGCGCAGAGCTCCTACAATGAGCAGTTCTTC.

The CDR3 bases are TGTGCCAGTAGCGCAATCAGAGGGTTGGCAGGAAACACCATATATTTT. Its translation: CASSAIRGLAGNTIYF. The chain has TRBV19 and TRBJ1-3; D is unclear. Germline V CDR1 and CDR2: LNHDA, SQIVND (reference sequence). The CDR3 has 16 residues. The V gene lost 6 bases and the J gene lost 4 bases, with 19 bases spanning the gap.

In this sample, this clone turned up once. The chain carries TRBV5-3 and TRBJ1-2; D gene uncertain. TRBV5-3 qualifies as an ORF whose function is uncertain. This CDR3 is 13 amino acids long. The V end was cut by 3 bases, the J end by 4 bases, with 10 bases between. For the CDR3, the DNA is TGTGCCAGAAGCTGCCTGAGGGCCTATGGCTACACCTTC. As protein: CARSCLRAYGYTF.

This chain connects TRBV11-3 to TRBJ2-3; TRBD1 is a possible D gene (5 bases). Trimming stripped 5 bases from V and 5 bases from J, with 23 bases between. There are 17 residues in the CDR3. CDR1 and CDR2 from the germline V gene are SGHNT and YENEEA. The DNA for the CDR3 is TGTGCCAGCAGCCGACGTAGGGGCACTACCCTTGAAGATACGCAGTATTTT. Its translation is CASSRRRGTTLEDTQYF.

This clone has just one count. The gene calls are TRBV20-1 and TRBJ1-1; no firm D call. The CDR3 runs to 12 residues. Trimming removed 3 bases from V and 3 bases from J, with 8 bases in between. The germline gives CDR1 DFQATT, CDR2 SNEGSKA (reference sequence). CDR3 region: CSASSTDTEAFF. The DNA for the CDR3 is TGCAGTGCTAGTTCTACGGACACTGAAGCTTTCTTT.

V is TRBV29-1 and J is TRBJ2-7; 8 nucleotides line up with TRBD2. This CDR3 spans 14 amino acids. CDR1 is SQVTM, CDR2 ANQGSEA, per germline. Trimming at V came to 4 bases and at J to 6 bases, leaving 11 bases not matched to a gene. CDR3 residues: CSVVGFGRAAEQYF. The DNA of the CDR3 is TGCAGCGTTGTAGGATTCGGGAGGGCCGCCGAGCAGTACTTC.

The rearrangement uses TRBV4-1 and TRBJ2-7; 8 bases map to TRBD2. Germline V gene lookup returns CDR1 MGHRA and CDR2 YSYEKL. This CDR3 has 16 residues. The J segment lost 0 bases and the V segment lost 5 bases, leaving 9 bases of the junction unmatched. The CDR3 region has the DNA TGCGCCAGCAGCGTAGGGTCGCGGGAGGCCTCCTACGAGCAGTACTTC. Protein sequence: CASSVGSREASYEQYF.

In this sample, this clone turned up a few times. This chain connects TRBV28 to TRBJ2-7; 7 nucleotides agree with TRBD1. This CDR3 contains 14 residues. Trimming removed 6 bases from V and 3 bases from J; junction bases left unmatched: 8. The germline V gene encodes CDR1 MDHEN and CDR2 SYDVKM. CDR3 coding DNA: TGTGCCAGCAGCCCGACAGGGATGGGCTACGAGCAGTACTTC. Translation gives CASSPTGMGYEQYF. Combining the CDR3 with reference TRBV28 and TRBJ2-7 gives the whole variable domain DVKVTQSSRYLVKRTGEKVFLECVQDMDHENMFWYRQDPGLGLRLIYFSYDVKMKEKGDIPEGYSVSREKKERFSLILESASTNQTSMYLCASSPTGMGYEQYFGPGTRLTVT.

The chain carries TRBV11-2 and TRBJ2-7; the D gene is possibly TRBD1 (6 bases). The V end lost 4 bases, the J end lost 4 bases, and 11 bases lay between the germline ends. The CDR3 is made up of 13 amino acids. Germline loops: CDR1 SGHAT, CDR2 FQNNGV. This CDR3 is CASSSGVGYEQYF. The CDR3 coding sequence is TGTGCCAGCAGCTCAGGGGTCGGGTACGAGCAGTACTTC.

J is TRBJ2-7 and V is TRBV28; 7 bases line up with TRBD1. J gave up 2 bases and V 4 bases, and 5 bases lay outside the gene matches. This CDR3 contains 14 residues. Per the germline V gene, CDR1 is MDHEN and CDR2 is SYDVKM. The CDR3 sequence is CASSSRDSTYEQYF. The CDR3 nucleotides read TGTGCCAGCAGTTCCCGGGACAGCACCTACGAGCAGTACTTC.

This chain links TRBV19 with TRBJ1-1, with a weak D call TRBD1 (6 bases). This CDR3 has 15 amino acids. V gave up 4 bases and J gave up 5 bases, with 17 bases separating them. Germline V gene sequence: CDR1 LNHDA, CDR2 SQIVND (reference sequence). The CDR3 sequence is CASSTIGGTDTEAFF. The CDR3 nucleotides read TGTGCCAGTAGTACCATAGGGGGTACGGATACTGAAGCTTTCTTT. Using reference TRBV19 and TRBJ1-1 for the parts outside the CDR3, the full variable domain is DGGITQSPKYLFRKEGQNVTLSCEQNLNHDAMYWYRQDPGQGLRLIYYSQIVNDFQKGDIAEGYSVSREKKESFPLTVTSAQKNPTAFYLCASSTIGGTDTEAFFGQGTRLTVV.

The CDR3 reads CASSPSGRAYEQYF. The CDR3 DNA reads TGTGCCAGCAGCCCTAGCGGGAGGGCCTACGAGCAGTACTTC. This chain joins TRBV5-4 and TRBJ2-7, with TRBD2 matching over 12 bases. Germline V gives CDR1 SGHNT, CDR2 YYREEE (reference sequence). With 4 bases clipped from V and 2 bases from J, the junction kept 1 base outside the gene matches. CDR3 length equals 14 residues.

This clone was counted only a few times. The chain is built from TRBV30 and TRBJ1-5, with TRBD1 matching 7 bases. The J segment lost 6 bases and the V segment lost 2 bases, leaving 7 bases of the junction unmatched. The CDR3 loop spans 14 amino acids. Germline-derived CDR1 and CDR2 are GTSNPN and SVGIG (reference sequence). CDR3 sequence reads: CAWSNTRGRQPQHF. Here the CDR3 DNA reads TGTGCCTGGAGTAATACAAGGGGGCGTCAGCCCCAGCATTTT.

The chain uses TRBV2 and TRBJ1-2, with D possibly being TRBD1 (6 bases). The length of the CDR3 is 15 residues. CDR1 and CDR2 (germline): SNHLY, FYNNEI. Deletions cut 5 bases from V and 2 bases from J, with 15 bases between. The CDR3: CASSLDRSANYGYTF. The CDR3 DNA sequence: TGTGCCAGCAGTCTTGACAGGTCTGCAAACTATGGCTACACCTTC.

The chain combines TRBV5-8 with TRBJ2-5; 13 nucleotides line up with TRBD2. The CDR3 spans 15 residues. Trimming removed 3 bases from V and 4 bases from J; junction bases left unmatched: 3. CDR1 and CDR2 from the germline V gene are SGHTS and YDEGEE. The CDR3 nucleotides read TGTGCCAGCAGCTGGGGGACTAGCGGGACAGAGACCCAGTACTTC. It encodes CASSWGTSGTETQYF. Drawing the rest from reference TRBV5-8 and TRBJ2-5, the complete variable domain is EAGVTQSPTHLIKTRGQQATLRCSPISGHTSVYWYQQALGLGLQFLLWYDEGEERNRGNFPPRFSGRQFPNYSSELNVNALELEDSALYLCASSWGTSGTETQYFGPGTRLLVL.

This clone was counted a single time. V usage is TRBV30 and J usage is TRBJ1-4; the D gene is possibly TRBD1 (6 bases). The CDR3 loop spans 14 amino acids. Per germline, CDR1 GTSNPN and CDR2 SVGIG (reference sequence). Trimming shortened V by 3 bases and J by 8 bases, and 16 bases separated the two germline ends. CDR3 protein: CAWSGGQLGEKLFF. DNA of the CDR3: TGTGCCTGGAGCGGTGGACAGTTGGGGGAAAAACTGTTTTTT.

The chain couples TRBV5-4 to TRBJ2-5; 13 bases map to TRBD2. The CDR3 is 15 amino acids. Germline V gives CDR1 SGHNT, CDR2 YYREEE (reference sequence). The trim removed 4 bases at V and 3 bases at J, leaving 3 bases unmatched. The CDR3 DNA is TGTGCCAGCAGCAAAGGACTAGCGGGAGAAGAGACCCAGTACTTC. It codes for CASSKGLAGEETQYF.

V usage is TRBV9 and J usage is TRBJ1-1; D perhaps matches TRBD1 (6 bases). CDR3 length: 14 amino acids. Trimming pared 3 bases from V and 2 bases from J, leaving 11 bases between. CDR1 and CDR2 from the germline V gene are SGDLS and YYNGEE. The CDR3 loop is CASSATGSNTEAFF. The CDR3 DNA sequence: TGTGCCAGCAGCGCGACAGGTTCTAACACTGAAGCTTTCTTT. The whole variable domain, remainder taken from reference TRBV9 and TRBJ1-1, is DSGVTQTPKHLITATGQRVTLRCSPRSGDLSVYWYQQSLDQGLQFLIQYYNGEERAKGNILERFSAQQFPDLHSELNLSSLELGDSALYFCASSATGSNTEAFFGQGTRLTVV.

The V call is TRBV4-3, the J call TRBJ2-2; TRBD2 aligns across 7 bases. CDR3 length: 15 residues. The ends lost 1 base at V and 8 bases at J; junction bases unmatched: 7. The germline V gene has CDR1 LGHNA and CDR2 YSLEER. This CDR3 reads CASSQAWRERGELFF. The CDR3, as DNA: TGCGCCAGCAGCCAAGCGTGGCGGGAGAGGGGGGAGCTGTTTTTT.

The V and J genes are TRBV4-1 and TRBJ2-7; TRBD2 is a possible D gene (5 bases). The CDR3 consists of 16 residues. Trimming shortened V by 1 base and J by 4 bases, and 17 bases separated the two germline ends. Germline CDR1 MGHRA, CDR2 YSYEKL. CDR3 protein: CASSQVGPEVVYEQYF. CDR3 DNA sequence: TGCGCCAGCAGCCAAGTGGGCCCGGAGGTTGTGTACGAGCAGTACTTC.

CDR3 protein: CASSQDFPTGEGGTDTQYF. DNA for the CDR3: TGCGCCAGCAGCCAAGATTTCCCGACAGGGGAAGGGGGCACAGATACGCAGTATTTT. This chain joins TRBV4-1 and TRBJ2-3; 8 bases map to TRBD1. V lost 0 bases and J lost 1; bases outside the gene matches: 12. Germline V gene lookup returns CDR1 MGHRA and CDR2 YSYEKL. The CDR3 contains 19 residues.

The CDR3 nucleotides are TGTGCCAGCAGCTTGGCGGGTCAGCCCCAGCATTTT. It codes for CASSLAGQPQHF. The rearrangement links TRBV7-9 to TRBJ1-5; D is undetermined. CDR1 is SEHNR and CDR2 is FQNEAQ in the germline V gene (reference sequence). Between the trimmed V and J ends, which lost 3 bases and 6 bases, there was a span of 6 bases. The CDR3 is 12 amino acids.

The CDR3 DNA follows: TGTGCCATCACTGGATACACGGAGAGTGGCTACACCTTC. It encodes CAITGYTESGYTF. This rearrangement joins TRBV10-3 to TRBJ1-2; no clear D. Germline V gives CDR1 ENHRY, CDR2 SYGVKD. CDR3 length: 13 residues. The V gene lost 7 bases and the J gene lost 7 bases, with 16 bases spanning the gap.

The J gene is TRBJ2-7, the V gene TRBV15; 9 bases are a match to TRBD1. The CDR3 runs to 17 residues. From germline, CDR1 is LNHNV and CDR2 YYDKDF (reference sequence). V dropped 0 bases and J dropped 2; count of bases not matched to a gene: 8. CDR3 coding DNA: TGTGCCACCAGCAGAGATTTGATGGGACAGGGTCCCTACGAGCAGTACTTC. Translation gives CATSRDLMGQGPYEQYF.

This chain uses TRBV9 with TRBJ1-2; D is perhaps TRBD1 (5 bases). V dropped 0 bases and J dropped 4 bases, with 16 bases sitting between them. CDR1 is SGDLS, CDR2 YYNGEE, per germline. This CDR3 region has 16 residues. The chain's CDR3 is CASSVAGAKNFYGYTF. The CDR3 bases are TGTGCCAGCAGCGTAGCTGGGGCCAAAAACTTCTATGGCTACACCTTC. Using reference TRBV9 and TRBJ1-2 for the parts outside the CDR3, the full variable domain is DSGVTQTPKHLITATGQRVTLRCSPRSGDLSVYWYQQSLDQGLQFLIQYYNGEERAKGNILERFSAQQFPDLHSELNLSSLELGDSALYFCASSVAGAKNFYGYTFGSGTRLTVV.

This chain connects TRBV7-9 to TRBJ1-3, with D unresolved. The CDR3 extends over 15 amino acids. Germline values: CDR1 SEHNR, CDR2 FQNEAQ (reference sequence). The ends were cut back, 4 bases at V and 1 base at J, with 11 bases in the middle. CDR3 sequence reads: CASSSEPGSGNTIYF. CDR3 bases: TGTGCCAGCAGCTCCGAGCCAGGATCTGGAAACACCATATATTTT.